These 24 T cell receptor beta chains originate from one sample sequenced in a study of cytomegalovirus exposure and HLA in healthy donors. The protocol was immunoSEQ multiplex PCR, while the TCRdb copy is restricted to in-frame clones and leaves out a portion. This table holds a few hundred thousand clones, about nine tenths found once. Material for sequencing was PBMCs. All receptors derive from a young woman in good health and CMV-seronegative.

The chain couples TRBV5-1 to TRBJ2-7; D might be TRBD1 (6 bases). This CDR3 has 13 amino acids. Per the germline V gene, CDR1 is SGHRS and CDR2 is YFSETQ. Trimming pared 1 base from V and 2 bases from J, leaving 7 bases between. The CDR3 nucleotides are TGCGCCAGCAGCTTGTGGGGGCCCTACGAGCAGTACTTC. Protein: CASSLWGPYEQYF.

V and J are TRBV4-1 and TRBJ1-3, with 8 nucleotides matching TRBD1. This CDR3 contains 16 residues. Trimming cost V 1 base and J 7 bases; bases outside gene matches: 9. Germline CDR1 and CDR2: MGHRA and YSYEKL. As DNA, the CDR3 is TGCGCCAGCAGCCAAGCCACCTCGGACAGGGCGAACACCATATATTTT. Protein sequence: CASSQATSDRANTIYF.

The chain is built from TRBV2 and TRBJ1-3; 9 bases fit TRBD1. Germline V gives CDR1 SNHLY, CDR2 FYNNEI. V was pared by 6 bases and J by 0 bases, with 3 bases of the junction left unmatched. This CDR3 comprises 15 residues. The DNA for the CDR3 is TGTGCCAGCAGAAAACAGGGGGCCTCTGGAAACACCATATATTTT. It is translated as CASRKQGASGNTIYF.

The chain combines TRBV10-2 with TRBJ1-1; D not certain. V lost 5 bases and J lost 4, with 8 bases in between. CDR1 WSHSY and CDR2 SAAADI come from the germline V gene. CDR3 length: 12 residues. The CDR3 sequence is CASSPGSTEAFF. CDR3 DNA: TGCGCCAGCAGTCCCGGGTCCACTGAAGCTTTCTTT.

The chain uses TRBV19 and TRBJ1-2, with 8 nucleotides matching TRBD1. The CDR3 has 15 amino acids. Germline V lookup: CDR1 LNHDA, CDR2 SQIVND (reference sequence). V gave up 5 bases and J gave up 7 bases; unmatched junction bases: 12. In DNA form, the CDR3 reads TGTGCCAGTAGTTTCCAGGGGGCGAGCTCGCGTGGCTACACCTTC. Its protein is CASSFQGASSRGYTF.

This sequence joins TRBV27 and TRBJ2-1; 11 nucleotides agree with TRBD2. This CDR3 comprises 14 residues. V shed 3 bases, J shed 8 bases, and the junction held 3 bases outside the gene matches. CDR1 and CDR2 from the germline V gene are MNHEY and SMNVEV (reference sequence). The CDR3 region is CASSFVAGGDEQFF. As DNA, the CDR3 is TGTGCCAGCAGTTTTGTAGCGGGAGGGGATGAGCAGTTCTTC.

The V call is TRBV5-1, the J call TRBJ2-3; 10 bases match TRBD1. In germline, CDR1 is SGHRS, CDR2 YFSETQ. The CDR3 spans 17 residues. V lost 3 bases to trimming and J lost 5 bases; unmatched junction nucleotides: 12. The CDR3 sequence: CASSWAGTGDGRDTQYF. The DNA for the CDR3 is TGCGCCAGCAGCTGGGCCGGGACAGGGGATGGTAGAGATACGCAGTATTTT.

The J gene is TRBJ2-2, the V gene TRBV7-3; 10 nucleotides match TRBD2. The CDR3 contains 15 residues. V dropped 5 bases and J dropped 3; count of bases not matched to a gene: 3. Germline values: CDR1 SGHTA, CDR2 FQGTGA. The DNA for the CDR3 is TGTGCCAGCAGCCCCGGACTAGCGGACACCGGGGAGCTGTTTTTT. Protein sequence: CASSPGLADTGELFF.

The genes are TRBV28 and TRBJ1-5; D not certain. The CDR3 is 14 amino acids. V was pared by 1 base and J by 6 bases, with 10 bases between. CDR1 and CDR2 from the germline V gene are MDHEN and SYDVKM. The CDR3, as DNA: TGTGCCAGCAGTTTATCGGGTACGGGTCAGCCCCAGCATTTT. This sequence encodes CASSLSGTGQPQHF.

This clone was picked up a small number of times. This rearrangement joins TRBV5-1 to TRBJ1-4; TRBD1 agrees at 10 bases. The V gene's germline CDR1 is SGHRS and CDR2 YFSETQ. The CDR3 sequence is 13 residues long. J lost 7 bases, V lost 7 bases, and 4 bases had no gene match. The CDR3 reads CASGRDRGEKLFF. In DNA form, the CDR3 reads TGCGCCAGCGGACGGGACAGGGGTGAAAAACTGTTTTTT.

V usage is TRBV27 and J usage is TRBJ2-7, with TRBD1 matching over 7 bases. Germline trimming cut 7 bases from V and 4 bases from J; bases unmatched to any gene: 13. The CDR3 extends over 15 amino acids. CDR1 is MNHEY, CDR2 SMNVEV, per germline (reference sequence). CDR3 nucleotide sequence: TGTGCCAGCACCCCTAGGGGGCCTAGAGGTTACGAGCAGTACTTC. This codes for CASTPRGPRGYEQYF.

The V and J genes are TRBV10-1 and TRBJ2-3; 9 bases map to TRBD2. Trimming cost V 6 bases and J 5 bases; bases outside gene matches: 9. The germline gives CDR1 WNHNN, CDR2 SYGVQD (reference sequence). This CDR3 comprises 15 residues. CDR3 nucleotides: TGCGCCAGCAGCCTGGGGGGACTAGCAAAAGATACGCAGTATTTT. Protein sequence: CASSLGGLAKDTQYF.

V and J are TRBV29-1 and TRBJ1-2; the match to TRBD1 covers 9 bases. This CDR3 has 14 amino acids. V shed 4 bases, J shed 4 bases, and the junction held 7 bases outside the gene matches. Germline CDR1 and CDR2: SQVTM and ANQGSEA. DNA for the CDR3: TGCAGCGTTGCTGAGCCGGGACAGGGCTATGGCTACACCTTC. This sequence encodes CSVAEPGQGYGYTF.

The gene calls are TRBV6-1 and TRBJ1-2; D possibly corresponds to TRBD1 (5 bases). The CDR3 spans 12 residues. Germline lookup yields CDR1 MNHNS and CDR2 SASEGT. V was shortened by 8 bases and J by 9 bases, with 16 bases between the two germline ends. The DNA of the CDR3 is TGTGCCAGCGGGATGGGGGGATTCCGCTACACCTTC. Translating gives CASGMGGFRYTF.

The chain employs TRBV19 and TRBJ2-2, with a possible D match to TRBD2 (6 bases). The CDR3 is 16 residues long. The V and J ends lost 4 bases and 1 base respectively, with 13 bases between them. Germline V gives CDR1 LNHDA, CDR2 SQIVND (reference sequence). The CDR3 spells CASSTRRLENTGELFF. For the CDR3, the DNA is TGTGCCAGTAGTACTCGACGACTAGAGAACACCGGGGAGCTGTTTTTT. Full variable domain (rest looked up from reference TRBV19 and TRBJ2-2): DGGITQSPKYLFRKEGQNVTLSCEQNLNHDAMYWYRQDPGQGLRLIYYSQIVNDFQKGDIAEGYSVSREKKESFPLTVTSAQKNPTAFYLCASSTRRLENTGELFFGEGSRLTVL.

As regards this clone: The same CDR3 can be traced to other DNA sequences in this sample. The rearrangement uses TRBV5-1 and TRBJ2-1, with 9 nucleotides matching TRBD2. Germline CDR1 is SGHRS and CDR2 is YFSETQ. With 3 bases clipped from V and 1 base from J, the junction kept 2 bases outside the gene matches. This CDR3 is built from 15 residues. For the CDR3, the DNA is TGCGCCAGCAGCTCCAGCGGGGGGTCCTACAATGAGCAGTTCTTC. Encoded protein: CASSSSGGSYNEQFF.

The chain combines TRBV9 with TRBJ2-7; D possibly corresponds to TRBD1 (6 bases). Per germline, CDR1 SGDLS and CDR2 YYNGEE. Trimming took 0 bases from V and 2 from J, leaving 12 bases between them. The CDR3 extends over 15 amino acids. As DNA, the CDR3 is TGTGCCAGCAGCGTAGCTCCGACAGGAGCCTACGAGCAGTACTTC. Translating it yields CASSVAPTGAYEQYF.

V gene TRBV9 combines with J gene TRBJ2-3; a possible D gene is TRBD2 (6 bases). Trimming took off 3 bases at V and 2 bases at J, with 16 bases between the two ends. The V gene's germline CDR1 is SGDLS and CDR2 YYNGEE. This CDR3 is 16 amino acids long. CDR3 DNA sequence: TGTGCCAGCAGCGGGGAGGTGGGGGACCACACAGATACGCAGTATTTT. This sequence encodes CASSGEVGDHTDTQYF.

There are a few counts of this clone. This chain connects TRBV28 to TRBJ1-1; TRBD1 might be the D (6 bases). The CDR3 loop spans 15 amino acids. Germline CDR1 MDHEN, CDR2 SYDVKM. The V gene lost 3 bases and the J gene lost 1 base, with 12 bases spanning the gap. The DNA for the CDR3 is TGTGCCAGCAGTTTTGGGGGACACTCGAACACTGAAGCTTTCTTT. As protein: CASSFGGHSNTEAFF.

CDR3 coding DNA: TGTGCCAGCAGCCCAGGGGGCGCGACGGGCTACACCTTC. Amino acid sequence: CASSPGGATGYTF. The chain is built from TRBV7-8 and TRBJ1-2; 8 nucleotides align to TRBD1. The length of the CDR3 is 13 residues. The junction had 7 bases not matched to a gene; V was cut back by 5 bases and J by 8 bases. Germline V CDR1 and CDR2: SGHVS, FQNEAQ.

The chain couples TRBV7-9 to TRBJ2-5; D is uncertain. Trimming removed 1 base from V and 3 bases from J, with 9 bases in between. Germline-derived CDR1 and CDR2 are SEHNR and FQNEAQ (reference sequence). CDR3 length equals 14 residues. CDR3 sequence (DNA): TGTGCCAGCAGCTTAGTGGGCTTTGAAGAGACCCAGTACTTC. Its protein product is CASSLVGFEETQYF.

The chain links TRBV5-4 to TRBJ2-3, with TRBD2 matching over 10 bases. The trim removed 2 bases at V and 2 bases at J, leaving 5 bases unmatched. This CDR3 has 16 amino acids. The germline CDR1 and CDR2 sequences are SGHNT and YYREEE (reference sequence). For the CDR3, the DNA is TGTGCCAGCAGCTTACCGGGACTAGCGATCACAGATACGCAGTATTTT. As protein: CASSLPGLAITDTQYF.

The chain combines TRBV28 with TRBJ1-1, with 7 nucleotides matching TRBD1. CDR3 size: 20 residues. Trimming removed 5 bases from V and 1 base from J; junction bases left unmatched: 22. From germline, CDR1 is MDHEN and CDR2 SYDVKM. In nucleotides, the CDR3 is TGTGCCAGCAGTACTCGGGACAGCAAATGGTACCTGCCTTCGAACACTGAAGCTTTCTTT. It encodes CASSTRDSKWYLPSNTEAFF.

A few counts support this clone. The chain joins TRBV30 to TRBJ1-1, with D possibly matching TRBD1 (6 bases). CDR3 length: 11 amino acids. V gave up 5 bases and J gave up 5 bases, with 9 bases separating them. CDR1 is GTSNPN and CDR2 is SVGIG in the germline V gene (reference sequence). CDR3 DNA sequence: TGTGCCTGGCGGCAGGGGACTGAAGCTTTCTTT. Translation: CAWRQGTEAFF.